This is a list of T cell receptor beta chains from one sample in a study of Graves' ophthalmopathy and Graves' hyperthyroidism. A single record per CDR3 protein comes from TCRdb applying MiXCR to the multiplex PCR reads. The table has about 400,000 distinct CDR3 sequences, under 25% seen once; the top ten hold more than 2.5%. The sample taken for sequencing was peripheral blood. The receptors derive from a woman under 30 with stable Graves' hyperthyroidism. Both conserved end residues are part of each CDR3. A D gene is named only where the DNA matches it firmly. Rows may omit the clone size; those that give it use once, few, many or a size class.

j_gene	abundance	d_gene	v_gene	CDR3nt	CDR3aa
TRBJ2-7	many	TRBD1	TRBV6-4	TGTGCCAGCCTCGACCCGGACAGGGGGCTTCACTACGAGCAGTACTTC	CASLDPDRGLHYEQYF
TRBJ2-7	many	TRBD2	TRBV7-3	TGTGCCAGCAGCAGCTCGGGAGCGGGAGTTCTCATTGACGAGCAGTACTTC	CASSSSGAGVLIDEQYF
TRBJ2-5	many	.	TRBV6-5	TGTGCCAGCAGTTACAGGGCCCAAGAGACCCAGTACTTC	CASSYRAQETQYF
TRBJ1-2	.	.	TRBV24-1	TGTGCCACCAGTCCAGGGCATAACTATGGCTACACCTTC	CATSPGHNYGYTF
TRBJ1-1	.	.	TRBV7-3	TGTGCCAGCAGCTTAACAGGGAGGGAGGGCACTGAAGCTTTCTTT	CASSLTGREGTEAFF
TRBJ2-5	many	TRBD1	TRBV6-5	TGTGCCAGCAAACCCTACCCCGGGACAGGGATTCGAGAGACCCAGTACTTC	CASKPYPGTGIRETQYF
TRBJ2-7	many	.	TRBV5-1	TGCGCCAGCAGCGGAAACACAGGCCCCTACGAGCAGTACTTC	CASSGNTGPYEQYF
TRBJ2-5	.	TRBD2	TRBV4-1	TGCGCCAGCAGCCAACTAGCGGGAGCCCCAGAGACCCAGTACTTC	CASSQLAGAPETQYF
TRBJ1-3	many	.	TRBV19	TGTGCCAGTCGATCCACTGGAAACACCATATATTTT	CASRSTGNTIYF
TRBJ2-7	many	TRBD2	TRBV27	TGTGCCAGCAGTTCAATTAGCGGGAGGTCCCTAGGCGAGCAGTACTTC	CASSSISGRSLGEQYF
TRBJ1-2	many	.	TRBV2	TGTGCCAGCAGGAGGGGGACTAACTATGGCTACACCTTC	CASRRGTNYGYTF
TRBJ1-2	many	.	TRBV4-1	TGCGCCAGCAGCCAAATCCCACCCTCGGGCTATGGCTACACCTTC	CASSQIPPSGYGYTF
TRBJ2-7	many	TRBD2	TRBV29-1	TGCAGCGTTGAAGTCGCGGGGGGCGAGGGAGTGAGCTCCTACGAGCAGTACTTC	CSVEVAGGEGVSSYEQYF
TRBJ1-1	.	.	TRBV29-1	TGCAGCGCCGCCGGGACCTTGAACACTGAAGCTTTCTTT	CSAAGTLNTEAFF
TRBJ2-7	.	.	TRBV27	TGTGCCAGCACTTTACGGGACCAGACCTACGAGCAGTACTTC	CASTLRDQTYEQYF
TRBJ1-3	.	.	TRBV27	TGTGCCAGCAGTTTGTGGAACAGGGAATCCGGAAACACCATATATTTT	CASSLWNRESGNTIYF
TRBJ1-6	many	TRBD1	TRBV28	TGTGCCAGCAGTTTAAGGGTGACAGGGAGGGTATATAATTCACCCCTCCACTTT	CASSLRVTGRVYNSPLHF
TRBJ2-2	.	TRBD2	TRBV7-8	TGTGCCAGCAGCTTCTTAGCGGGTCGAGGCACCGGGGAGCTGTGTTTT	CASSFLAGRGTGELCF
TRBJ2-2	many	TRBD2	TRBV20-1	TGCAGTGCTAGTGAGCGGGAGACCGGGGAGCTGTTTTTT	CSASERETGELFF
TRBJ1-2	many	.	TRBV6-1	TGTGCCAGCAGTCCAATAGCGGTGGGCTATGGCTACACCTTC	CASSPIAVGYGYTF
TRBJ2-7	many	.	TRBV20-1	TGCAGTGCTAGTCACCAGATGCGCCCCGGTACGTACGAGCAGTACTTC	CSASHQMRPGTYEQYF
TRBJ2-5	many	TRBD1	TRBV28	TGTGCCAGCAGTACCCAGGGGGCGGGGGAGACCCAGTACTTC	CASSTQGAGETQYF
TRBJ1-1	many	TRBD1	TRBV28	TGTGCCAGCAGTTTAGGACAGGGGGAAACTGAAGCTTTCTTT	CASSLGQGETEAFF
TRBJ1-1	.	.	TRBV2	TGTGCCAGCAGTGAAGGGTTTAACACTGAAGCTTTCTTT	CASSEGFNTEAFF
TRBJ1-1	many	.	TRBV3-1	TGTGCCAGCAGCCCCCGAGGACTGATGAACACTGAAGCTTTCTTT	CASSPRGLMNTEAFF
TRBJ1-3	.	.	TRBV30	TGTGCCTGGAATCTAAACTCTGGAAACACCATATATTTT	CAWNLNSGNTIYF
TRBJ2-5	many	.	TRBV4-3	TGCGCCAGCAGCCAAGCCTACCCCCAATTGGCCGGGGAGACCCAGTACTTC	CASSQAYPQLAGETQYF
TRBJ2-2	many	.	TRBV28	TGTGCCAGCAGCCCTGCTGGGGAGCTGTTTTTT	CASSPAGELFF
TRBJ2-3	.	TRBD2	TRBV5-1	TGCGCCAGCAGCTTTAGCGGGCTAACAGATACGCAGTATTTT	CASSFSGLTDTQYF
TRBJ1-5	.	.	TRBV6-5	TGTGCCAGCAGTTGGGATCAGCCCCAGCATTTT	CASSWDQPQHF